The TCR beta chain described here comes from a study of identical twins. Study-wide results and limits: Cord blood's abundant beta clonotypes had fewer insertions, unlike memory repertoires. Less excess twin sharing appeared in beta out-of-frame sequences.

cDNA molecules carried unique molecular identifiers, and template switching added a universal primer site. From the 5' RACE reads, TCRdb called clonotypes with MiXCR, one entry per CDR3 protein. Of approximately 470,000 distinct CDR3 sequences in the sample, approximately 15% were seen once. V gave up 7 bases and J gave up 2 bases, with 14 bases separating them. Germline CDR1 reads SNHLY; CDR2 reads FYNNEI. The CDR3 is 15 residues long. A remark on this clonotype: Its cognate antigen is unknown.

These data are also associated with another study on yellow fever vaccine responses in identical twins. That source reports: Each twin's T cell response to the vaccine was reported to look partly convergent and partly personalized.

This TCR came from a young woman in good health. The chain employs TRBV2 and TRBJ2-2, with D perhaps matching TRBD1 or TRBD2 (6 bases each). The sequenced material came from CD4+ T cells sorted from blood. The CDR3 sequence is CASMEGGINTGELFF. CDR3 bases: TGTGCCAGCATGGAGGGGGGAATTAACACCGGGGAGCTGTTTTTT.